This is a list of T cell receptor beta chains from one sample in a study of T cells in Graves' hyperthyroidism and ophthalmopathy. MiXCR was run by TCRdb on the multiplex PCR reads, yielding one entry per CDR3 protein. The sample yields 450,000 to 650,000 distinct CDR3 sequences, 13% to 15% seen once. The material sequenced was blood. The source of these receptors is a woman aged 18 to 35 with Graves' ophthalmopathy. The CDR3 runs from the conserved cysteine through the conserved F or W. D genes are given only for firm matches. Where a row states a size, it is once, few, many or the class of an expanded clone; other rows omit it.

>TRBV11-3|many|TRBJ2-2|NA
TGTGCCAGCAGCTTCCGTCCACTGGCCGGGGAGCTGTTTTTT
CASSFRPLAGELFF
>TRBV27|many|TRBJ2-7|NA
TGTGCCAGCAGTCACCGCGGGGAGTCCTACGAGCAGTACTTC
CASSHRGESYEQYF
>TRBV9|few|TRBJ2-3|NA
TGTGCCAGCAGCGAGGGGCCAGATACGCAGTATTTT
CASSEGPDTQYF
>TRBV30|few|TRBJ2-1|NA
TGTGCCTGGGAGGGGGGGGGCTCCTGCAATGAGCAGTTCTTC
CAWEGGGSCNEQFF
>TRBV27|many|TRBJ1-1|NA
TGTGCCAGCAGGGGAGCTTCAACAGGGAACACTGAAGCTTTCTTT
CASRGASTGNTEAFF
>TRBV20-1|NA|TRBJ2-3|NA
TGCAGTGCCCCCAGGGGGAGGGGGAGTCGTACAGATACGCAGTATTTT
CSAPRGRGSRTDTQYF
>TRBV2|NA|TRBJ2-1|TRBD2
TGTGCCAGCAGTGATATTGTAGCGGGCAGCTACAATGAGCAGTTCTTC
CASSDIVAGSYNEQFF
>TRBV10-3|many|TRBJ2-2|TRBD2
TGTGCCATCAGAACCCCACCTAGCGGGAGCGGGGCCACCGGGGAGCTGTTTTTT
CAIRTPPSGSGATGELFF
>TRBV28|many|TRBJ1-2|NA
TGTGCCAGCAGTCCCCGACTCAGGCCGAGGTTTGGCTACACCTTC
CASSPRLRPRFGYTF
>TRBV6-5|few|TRBJ2-6|NA
TGTGCCAGCAGTTACTCGCCTGGGGCCAACGTCCTGACTTTC
CASSYSPGANVLTF
>TRBV6-1|NA|TRBJ2-7|TRBD2
TGTGCCAGCAGAGAGCGGAGCGGGAGGGCCTTCTACGAGCAGTACTTC
CASRERSGRAFYEQYF
>TRBV27|many|TRBJ2-7|NA
TGTGCCAGCAGAGACGTACAGAATTGGGGGTACGAGCAGTACTTC
CASRDVQNWGYEQYF
>TRBV11-1|many|TRBJ2-7|TRBD2
TGTGCCAGCAGCGAACTACTAGCGGTGAGCTCCTACGAGCAGTACTTC
CASSELLAVSSYEQYF
>TRBV30|many|TRBJ1-2|NA
TGTGCCTGGAGTGCCGGCCCCCTTGGGAACTATGGCTACACCTTC
CAWSAGPLGNYGYTF
>TRBV24-1|few|TRBJ2-7|NA
TGTGCCACCAGTGATGGGTTATACTACGAGCAGTACTTC
CATSDGLYYEQYF
>TRBV18|NA|TRBJ2-3|NA
TGTGCCAGCTCATCCCCTTATAGGAGCACAGATACGCAGTATTTT
CASSSPYRSTDTQYF
>TRBV7-8|many|TRBJ2-3|NA
TGTGCCAGCAGCTTAGAAGACAGCTACACAGATACGCAGTATTTT
CASSLEDSYTDTQYF
>TRBV12-3/TRBV12-4|many|TRBJ2-1|TRBD2
TGTGCCAGCAGTTCAGGACTAGCAGAATACAATGAGCAGTTCTTC
CASSSGLAEYNEQFF
>TRBV30|few|TRBJ2-7|NA
TGTGCCTGGAGTGTACGTCCAGGAATCTACGAGCAGTACTTC
CAWSVRPGIYEQYF
>TRBV24-1|many|TRBJ2-1|NA
TGTGCCACCAGTGATTCGGCCCGGGGTAGCGGATCTTCAAAAACACCCTACAATGAGCAGTTCTTC
CATSDSARGSGSSKTPYNEQFF
>TRBV2|many|TRBJ2-3|NA
TGTGCCAGCAGTAAGGACTCCACCCTAGATACGCAGTATTTT
CASSKDSTLDTQYF
>TRBV5-5|many|TRBJ2-7|NA
TGTGCCACCACCACCTCACAGACAGCCTACGAGCAGTACTTC
CATTTSQTAYEQYF
>TRBV5-5|many|TRBJ1-2|NA
TGTGCCAGCAGCCCGGACAGCGGAGCCTATGGCTACACCTTC
CASSPDSGAYGYTF
>TRBV3-1|many|TRBJ1-2|TRBD1
TGTGCCAGCAGCCAACATTCGACAGGGGGGGAAGGCTACACCTTC
CASSQHSTGGEGYTF
>TRBV12-3/TRBV12-4|many|TRBJ2-1|NA
TGTGCCAGCAGGTCCGGGACGCGCTCCTACAATGAGCAGTTCTTC
CASRSGTRSYNEQFF
>TRBV7-9|many|TRBJ2-1|TRBD2
TGTGCCAGCCCGACTAGCGAGTTATACAATGAGCAGTTCTTC
CASPTSELYNEQFF
>TRBV18|many|TRBJ2-7|NA
TGTGCCAGCTCACCACCGAGCCCCTACGAGCAGTACTTC
CASSPPSPYEQYF
>TRBV6-1|few|TRBJ1-5|NA
TGTGCCAGCAGTGAACTTCAGGGGATGGGCAATCAGCCCCAGCATTTT
CASSELQGMGNQPQHF
>TRBV19|NA|TRBJ1-1|NA
TGTGCCAGTAGTAGGCGGGAAGATCTGGGGCTGGGGACTGAAGCTTTCTTT
CASSRREDLGLGTEAFF
>TRBV30|many|TRBJ1-1|NA
TGTGCCTGGAGTGTACAAGTAAACACTGGAGCTTTCTTT
CAWSVQVNTGAFF
>TRBV6-2/TRBV6-3|many|TRBJ2-1|NA
TGTGCCAGCCAAGGGAGGAGAGAGGGTAATGAGCAGTTCTTC
CASQGRREGNEQFF
>TRBV19|few|TRBJ2-2|NA
TGTGCCAGTATTTCCTCAAACACCGGGGAGCTGTTTTTT
CASISSNTGELFF
>TRBV4-1|NA|TRBJ1-2|NA
TGCGCCAGCAGCCAAGAAAACAGGGTGAACTATGGCTACACCTTC
CASSQENRVNYGYTF
>TRBV10-3|NA|TRBJ2-7|NA
TGTGCCATCAGTGAAGGCGACCTTACCTACGAGCAGTACTTC
CAISEGDLTYEQYF
>TRBV6-2/TRBV6-3|many|TRBJ1-3|NA
TGTGCCAGCAGAACCTCTGGACTCTTCTCTGGAAACACCATATATTTT
CASRTSGLFSGNTIYF
>TRBV24-1|NA|TRBJ2-2|NA
TGTGCCAGCCACCAAACAGCCGCCGGGGAGCTGTTTTTT
CASHQTAAGELFF